These 24 T cell receptor beta chains were sequenced from one sample in a study of molecular identifiers for immune sequencing clone quantification. In TCRdb, the PCR reads were re-called with MiXCR into one record per CDR3 protein. This table has over 85,000 distinct CDR3 sequences, around 30% appearing once. Sequencing was performed on naive CD8+ T cells from blood, with Jurkat cell RNA spiked in. The subset here: FACS-sorted CD8+CD4-CCR7+CD45RA+ naive T cells. These receptors were collected from a human donor in good health. Some libraries in this study had Jurkat cell RNA spiked in.

This clonotype was found many times. The V gene is TRBV4-3, the J gene TRBJ1-1, with no clear D. The V gene lost 0 bases and the J gene lost 7 bases, with 12 bases spanning the gap. Germline V lookup: CDR1 LGHNA, CDR2 YSLEER. There are 14 residues in the CDR3. CDR3 amino acids: CASSQDQAGDEAFF. As DNA, the CDR3 is TGCGCCAGCAGCCAAGATCAGGCAGGCGATGAAGCTTTCTTT.

The rearrangement joins TRBV5-6 to TRBJ2-5, with D possibly TRBD2 on 5 matching bases. Germline V gene lookup returns CDR1 SGHDT and CDR2 YYEEEE. The CDR3 is 13 residues long. The V gene lost 0 bases and the J gene lost 10 bases, with 13 bases spanning the gap. The CDR3 DNA is TGTGCCAGCAGCTTGGGGGAGCTAGTCGGCCAGTACTTC. The encoded protein is CASSLGELVGQYF.

This clonotype was observed at least ten times. The gene calls are TRBV29-1 and TRBJ2-7; D is ambiguous. The CDR3 spans 12 residues. From germline, CDR1 is SQVTM and CDR2 ANQGSEA. Deletions cut 1 base from V and 5 bases from J, with 9 bases between. CDR3 DNA sequence: TGCAGCGTTGAAGTCCTGCCCAACGAGCAGTACTTC. Translating gives CSVEVLPNEQYF.

The table lists this clonotype with a few counts. The chain is built from TRBV28 and TRBJ2-3, with D perhaps matching TRBD1 or TRBD2 (5 bases each). Germline assignment: CDR1 MDHEN and CDR2 SYDVKM. V lost 7 bases and J 1 base, leaving 15 bases between the germline ends. The CDR3 runs 15 residues. The CDR3 protein is CASTSPGLRTDTQYF. The CDR3 DNA reads as TGTGCCAGCACCTCTCCGGGGCTCCGCACAGATACGCAGTATTTT.

There are many counts of this clonotype. This chain uses TRBV29-1 with TRBJ1-2; D is unclear. Germline assignment: CDR1 SQVTM and CDR2 ANQGSEA. CDR3 length: 12 residues. V was trimmed by 8 bases and J by 8 bases, leaving 18 bases between them. The CDR3 loop reads CSIRWEGKGYTF. The DNA of the CDR3 is TGCAGCATCCGATGGGAAGGCAAGGGCTACACCTTC.

About this clonotype itself: The junction and the germline gene differ at one end; a read error may be behind it. The chain is built from TRBV6-2 or TRBV6-3 and TRBJ2-7; D remains unclear. The CDR3 sequence is 14 residues long. The germline V gene has CDR1 MNHEY and CDR2 SVGEGT. The CDR3 DNA sequence: TGTGCCAGCAGTTACGGAGTTGGAGCCTACGTGCAGTACTTC. This gives the protein CASSYGVGAYVQYF.

This clonotype has just a few counts. The V call is TRBV7-9, the J call TRBJ2-4; a weak D match, TRBD1 (6 bases). V was pared by 5 bases and J by 5 bases, with 10 bases between. Germline CDR1 reads SEHNR; CDR2 reads FQNEAQ (reference sequence). The length of the CDR3 is 13 residues. For the CDR3, the DNA is TGTGCCAGCAGCCGGGACATCGAAAACATTCAGTACTTC. Translation: CASSRDIENIQYF.

Ten or more counts support this clonotype. The chain uses TRBV5-4 and TRBJ2-1; TRBD1 matches at 7 bases. CDR1 is SGHNT and CDR2 is YYREEE in the germline V gene (reference sequence). With 4 bases clipped from V and 5 bases from J, the junction kept 3 bases outside the gene matches. The CDR3 consists of 13 residues. This CDR3 reads CASSPGTDNEQFF. The CDR3 bases are TGTGCCAGCAGCCCGGGGACAGACAATGAGCAGTTCTTC.

V gene TRBV13 combines with J gene TRBJ2-7; 8 bases fit TRBD1. CDR3 length: 14 residues. The V gene end was trimmed by 5 bases and the J gene end by 2 bases; junction bases not matched to a gene: 5. The germline CDR1 and CDR2 sequences are PRHDT and FYEKMQ (reference sequence). The CDR3 sequence is CASSPDRGTYEQYF. The CDR3 DNA follows: TGTGCCAGCAGCCCCGACAGGGGAACCTACGAGCAGTACTTC.

This clonotype was seen more than once but under ten times. The chain joins TRBV10-3 to TRBJ2-3; tentative D call: TRBD2 (5 bases). CDR3 length: 17 amino acids. Trimming left V 9 bases short and J 1 base short, with 23 bases between. CDR1 is ENHRY and CDR2 is SYGVKD in the germline V gene. The CDR3 DNA follows: TGTGCCATTTCGGCGGGCGCCAGGCCCCGGGGCACAGATACGCAGTATTTT. Its protein is CAISAGARPRGTDTQYF.

Concerning this clonotype: Without the conserved terminal phenylalanine or tryptophan, this CDR3 likely stems from a read error. V is TRBV7-9 and J is TRBJ2-6, with D perhaps TRBD1 or TRBD2 (5 bases each). The germline V and J ends were trimmed by 1 base and 0 bases, with 16 bases remaining between them. From germline, CDR1 is SEHNR and CDR2 FQNEAQ (reference sequence). This CDR3 is 19 amino acids long. CDR3: CASSLVGEPHFSGANVLTL. CDR3 nucleotides: TGTGCCAGCAGCTTAGTAGGGGAGCCCCACTTCTCTGGGGCCAACGTCCTGACTCTC.

The count of this clonotype is one. This clone may be a read error of a much larger clone one base away. This rearrangement joins TRBV28 to TRBJ1-5; D is unresolved. The ends were cut back, 5 bases at V and 0 bases at J, with 11 bases in the middle. The germline V gene encodes CDR1 MDHEN and CDR2 SYDVKM. The CDR3 length is 15 residues. The CDR3 DNA reads as TGTGCCAGCAGTATGACCCCCATTAGCAATCAGCCCCAGCATTTT. Translating gives CASSMTPISNQPQHF.

This clonotype has ten or more counts. J is TRBJ2-7 and V is TRBV5-5; 11 nucleotides line up with TRBD2. With 4 bases clipped from V and 7 bases from J, the junction kept 7 bases outside the gene matches. This CDR3 comprises 14 residues. Germline V gene lookup returns CDR1 SGHKS and CDR2 YYEKEE (reference sequence). CDR3 DNA: TGTGCCAGCAGCCCAGGGACTAGCGGAGGGGAGCAGTACTTC. Protein sequence: CASSPGTSGGEQYF.

This clonotype was detected ten times or more. The chain joins TRBV7-6 to TRBJ2-7; 7 nucleotides align to TRBD1. The germline gives CDR1 SGHVS, CDR2 FNYEAQ. Trimming took 5 bases from V and 4 from J; bases not matched to a gene: 8. The CDR3 runs to 14 residues. The CDR3 protein is CASSLQGVSYEQYF. CDR3 coding DNA: TGTGCCAGCAGCCTTCAGGGGGTGTCGTACGAGCAGTACTTC.

The V and J genes are TRBV25-1 and TRBJ1-1, with D possibly being TRBD1 (5 bases). Per germline, CDR1 MGHDK and CDR2 SYGVNS. V shed 5 bases and J shed 4 bases, with 14 bases lying between them. CDR3 length: 14 amino acids. CDR3: CASSQGGARTEAFF. DNA for the CDR3: TGTGCCAGCAGTCAAGGTGGGGCGCGCACTGAAGCTTTCTTT.

This clonotype was observed a few times. V is TRBV15 and J is TRBJ2-1; D is uncertain. Germline V gene lookup returns CDR1 LNHNV and CDR2 YYDKDF (reference sequence). The CDR3 has 12 amino acids. Trimming took 1 base from V and 5 from J, leaving 3 bases between them. The DNA for the CDR3 is TGTGCCACCAGCAGAGTACACAATGAGCAGTTCTTC. Its protein product is CATSRVHNEQFF.

The CDR3 DNA is TGTGCCAGCAGTCTTAGCGGGAGGGCCGACAATGAGCAGTTCTTC. This encodes CASSLSGRADNEQFF. The genes are TRBV28 and TRBJ2-1; 11 nucleotides agree with TRBD2. There are 15 residues in the CDR3. V shed 5 bases and J 5 bases; nucleotides not matched to a gene: 5. Germline values: CDR1 MDHEN, CDR2 SYDVKM.

Many counts were recorded for this clonotype. This chain links TRBV24-1 with TRBJ2-1; D unresolved. The CDR3 totals 14 residues. CDR1 KGHDR and CDR2 SFDVKD come from the germline V gene. V was clipped by 0 bases and J by 6 bases, with 8 bases between them. The CDR3, as DNA: TGTGCCACCAGTGATTTGGAACACAGCAATGAGCAGTTCTTC. This encodes CATSDLEHSNEQFF.

Note on this clonotype: A read error may explain this, as a much larger clone is one base away. The chain couples TRBV12-3 or TRBV12-4 to TRBJ2-4; possibly TRBD1 for D (6 bases). The CDR3 spans 13 residues. Trimming took off 5 bases at V and 7 bases at J, with 12 bases between the two ends. CDR3: CASSIGQLNIQYF. Written as DNA, the CDR3 is TGTGCCAGCAGTATAGGACAGTTGAACATTCAGTACTTC.

This clonotype has just a few counts. The chain couples TRBV7-2 to TRBJ2-1, with D uncertain. Germline assignment: CDR1 SGHTA and CDR2 FQGNSA. CDR3 length equals 12 residues. The ends were cut back, 1 base at V and 9 bases at J, with 7 bases in the middle. This CDR3 reads CASSLERREQFF. The CDR3, as DNA: TGTGCCAGCAGCTTAGAGAGGCGTGAGCAGTTCTTC.

This clonotype has just one count. Here the CDR3 DNA reads TGTGCCAGCAGTCGCAATCAGCCCCAGCATTTT. This encodes CASSRNQPQHF. The gene calls are TRBV28 and TRBJ1-5, with D hard to call. Germline V CDR1 and CDR2: MDHEN, SYDVKM. The CDR3 runs to 11 residues. With 5 bases removed from V and 2 bases from J, the gap between germline ends came to 1 base.

The chain uses TRBV4-3 and TRBJ2-3, with a possible D match to TRBD1 (6 bases). Trimming shortened V by 3 bases and J by 0 bases, and 16 bases separated the two germline ends. The CDR3 runs 17 residues. Germline loops: CDR1 LGHNA, CDR2 YSLEER. CDR3 in amino acids: CASSQDHRAPSTDTQYF. CDR3 DNA sequence: TGCGCCAGCAGCCAGGATCACAGGGCGCCAAGCACAGATACGCAGTATTTT.

This clonotype has just a few counts. The chain joins TRBV5-6 to TRBJ1-4; 7 nucleotides match TRBD1. The germline CDR1 and CDR2 sequences are SGHDT and YYEEEE. This CDR3 comprises 14 residues. J lost 7 bases, V lost 0 bases, and 3 bases had no gene match. In DNA, the CDR3 is TGTGCCAGCAGCTTGGGGACAGGAACTGAAAAACTGTTTTTT. This gives the protein CASSLGTGTEKLFF.

The chain has TRBV27 and TRBJ2-2, with TRBD1 matching 7 bases. The CDR3 extends over 16 amino acids. Trimming took 7 bases from V and 0 from J; bases not matched to a gene: 8. Germline V gene lookup returns CDR1 MNHEY and CDR2 SMNVEV (reference sequence). The CDR3 protein is CASTGYRGSNTGELFF. CDR3 nucleotide sequence: TGTGCCAGCACCGGCTACAGGGGCTCGAACACCGGGGAGCTGTTTTTT.